This T cell receptor (beta chain) is drawn from a study of early T cells in non-severe SARS-CoV-2 infection. Overall study: Sequencing was performed on bulk RNA from unsorted whole blood, leaving chains unpaired.

CDR1 is DFQATT and CDR2 is SNEGSKA in the germline V gene (reference sequence). V dropped 3 bases and J dropped 12 bases, with 14 bases sitting between them. This CDR3 contains 11 residues. Unique molecular identifiers were added to individual cDNA molecules. Via MiXCR, TCRdb re-called the 5' RACE reads, giving one row per CDR3 protein. The data contain fewer than 50,000 distinct CDR3 sequences, approximately 12% of them singletons. The TCR was taken from an adult who was a healthcare worker with PCR-confirmed SARS-CoV-2 infection or an uninfected control (not recorded which). The sample comprised whole blood. The chain joins TRBV20-1 to TRBJ2-5; TRBD1 is a possible D gene (6 bases). The CDR3 is CSASYRDGEYF. In nucleotides, the CDR3 is TGCAGTGCTAGCTACAGGGATGGAGAGTACTTC.